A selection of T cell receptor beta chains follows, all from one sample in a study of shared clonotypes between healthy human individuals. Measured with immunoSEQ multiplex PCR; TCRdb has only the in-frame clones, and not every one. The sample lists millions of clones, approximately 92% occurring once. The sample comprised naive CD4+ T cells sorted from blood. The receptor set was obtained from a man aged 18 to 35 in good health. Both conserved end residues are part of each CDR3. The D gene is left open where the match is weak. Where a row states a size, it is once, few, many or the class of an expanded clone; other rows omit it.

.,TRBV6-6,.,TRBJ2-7,TGTGCCAGCAGGAGCCCTTCCTACGAGCAGTACTTC,CASRSPSYEQYF
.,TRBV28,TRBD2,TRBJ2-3,TGTGCCAGCAGTTTCGAGCGGGGGGGAGATACGCAGTATTTT,CASSFERGGDTQYF
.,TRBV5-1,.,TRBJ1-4,TGCGCCAGCAGGGCCGACGGGCAAACTAATGAAAAACTGTTTTTT,CASRADGQTNEKLFF
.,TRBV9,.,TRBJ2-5,TGTGCCAGCAGCGTAGCCACGGGGACCGGCCAAGAGACCCAGTACTTC,CASSVATGTGQETQYF
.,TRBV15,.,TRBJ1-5,TGTGCCACCAGCAGATACATGGGCAATCAGCCCCAGCATTTT,CATSRYMGNQPQHF
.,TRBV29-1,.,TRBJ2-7,TGCAGCGTCGCACAGGGCACCTACGAGCAGTACTTC,CSVAQGTYEQYF
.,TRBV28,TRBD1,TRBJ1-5,TGTGCCAGCAGTTCGGGACAGACTAGCAATCAGCCCCAGCATTTT,CASSSGQTSNQPQHF
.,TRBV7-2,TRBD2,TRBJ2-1,TGTGCCAGCAGCCCCCGCGGGGGCTCCTACAATGAGCAGTTCTTC,CASSPRGGSYNEQFF
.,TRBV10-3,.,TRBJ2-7,TGTGCCGCCGGCTCCCCCTACGAGCAGTACTTC,CAAGSPYEQYF
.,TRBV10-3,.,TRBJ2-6,TGTGCCATCAGTGAGAAAAACTCTGGGGCCAACGTCCTGACTTTC,CAISEKNSGANVLTF
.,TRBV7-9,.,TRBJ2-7,TGTGCCAGCAGCTTAGGTTCACAGGGCACCGGCTGGGGCGAGCAGTACTTC,CASSLGSQGTGWGEQYF
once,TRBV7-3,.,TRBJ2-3,TGTGCCAGCAGCTTGGCGGGGACCCTCACAGATACGCAGTATTTT,CASSLAGTLTDTQYF
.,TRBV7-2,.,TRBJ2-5,TGTGCCAGCAGCTTATTACCGGGCGGTGAGACCCAGTACTTC,CASSLLPGGETQYF
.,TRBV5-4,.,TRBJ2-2,TGTGCCAGCAGCCTAGAGGCCACCGGGGAGCTGTTTTTT,CASSLEATGELFF
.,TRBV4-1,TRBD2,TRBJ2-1,TGCGCCAGCAGCCAGGGGGGGGGACGGTACAATGAGCAGTTCTTC,CASSQGGGRYNEQFF
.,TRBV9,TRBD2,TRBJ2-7,TGTGCCAGCAGCCCCGGACTAGCTGATAGCTACGAGCAGTACTTC,CASSPGLADSYEQYF
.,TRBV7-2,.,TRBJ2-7,TGTGCCAGCAGCTTCCGGGACCCAAGCTACGAGCAGTACTTC,CASSFRDPSYEQYF
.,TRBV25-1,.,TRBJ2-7,TGTGCCAGCGGAGGGTTTCACTACGAGCAGTACTTC,CASGGFHYEQYF
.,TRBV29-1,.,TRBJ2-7,TGCAGCGTCGGGGCCGTGAGCGGCCTCTCCTACGAGCAGTACTTC,CSVGAVSGLSYEQYF
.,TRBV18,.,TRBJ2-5,TGTGCCAGCGCCCCTCAGATCGCAGGTGGAGAGACCCAGTACTTC,CASAPQIAGGETQYF
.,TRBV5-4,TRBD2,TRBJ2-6,TGTGCCAGCAGCTTGGGCGGGGGGGCGAGCTCTGGGGCCAACGTCCTGACTTTC,CASSLGGGASSGANVLTF
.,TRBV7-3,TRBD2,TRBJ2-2,TGTGCCAGCAGCTTAAACCAAGCGGGGGCGGTCACCGGGGAGCTGTTTTTT,CASSLNQAGAVTGELFF
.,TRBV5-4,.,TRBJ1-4,TGTGCCAGCAGTTTCACAGGGAATGAAAAACTGTTTTTT,CASSFTGNEKLFF
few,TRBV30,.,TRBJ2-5,TGTGCCTGGAGTGGGGAGACCCAGTACTTC,CAWSGETQYF
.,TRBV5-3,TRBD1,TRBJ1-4,TGTGCCAGAAGCTTGGAGTCTGGACAGGGTGCTGAAAAACTGTTTTTT,CARSLESGQGAEKLFF
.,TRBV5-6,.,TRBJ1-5,TGTGCCAGCAGCTTGTCAGGGCAGGGCAATCAGCCCCAGCATTTT,CASSLSGQGNQPQHF
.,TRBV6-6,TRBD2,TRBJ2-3,TGTGCCAGCAGTGGAAGGACTAGCGGGAGATCAGATACGCAGTATTTT,CASSGRTSGRSDTQYF
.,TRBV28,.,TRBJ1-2,TGTGCCAGCAGTTTACCCGGGCCCTATGGCTACACCTTC,CASSLPGPYGYTF
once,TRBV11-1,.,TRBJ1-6,TGTGCCAGCAGCTTAGGGACAGAGTCACCCCTCCACTTT,CASSLGTESPLHF
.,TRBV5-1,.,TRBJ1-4,TGCGCCAGCAGCTTGGGCGGGTCCTATAATGAAAAACTGTTTTTT,CASSLGGSYNEKLFF
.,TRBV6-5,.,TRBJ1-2,TGTGCCAGCAGCTCAGTGGGGCTCTATGGCTACACCTTC,CASSSVGLYGYTF
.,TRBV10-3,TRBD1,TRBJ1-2,TGTGCCATCAGTGCCGGGACAGAAAACTATGGCTACACCTTC,CAISAGTENYGYTF
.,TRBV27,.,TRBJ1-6,TGTGCCAGCAGTTTAGCCCTTGGTGCAACCCTCCACTTT,CASSLALGATLHF
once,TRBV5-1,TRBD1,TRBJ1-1,TGCGCCAGCAGCTTGAAGACAGGGGCAGGAACTGAAGCCTTCTTT,CASSLKTGAGTEAFF
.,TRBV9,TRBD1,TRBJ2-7,TGTGCCAGCAGCAGGTTGGGACAGGGGTCCTACGAGCAGTACTTC,CASSRLGQGSYEQYF
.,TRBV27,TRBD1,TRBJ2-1,TGTGCCAGCCGAGACGGACAGGGGCCCTACAATGAGCAGTTCTTC,CASRDGQGPYNEQFF
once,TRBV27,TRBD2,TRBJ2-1,TGTGCCAGCAGTCGCGGGAGCTCCTACAATGAGCAGTTCTTC,CASSRGSSYNEQFF
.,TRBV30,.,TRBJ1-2,TGTGCCTGGAGTGCACGCCTTGGGACCCGAGGGGGCTACACCTTC,CAWSARLGTRGGYTF
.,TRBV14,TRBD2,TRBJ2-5,TGTGCCAGCCAGCGGGGGTACCAAGAGACCCAGTACTTC,CASQRGYQETQYF
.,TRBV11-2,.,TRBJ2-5,TGTGCCAGCAGCTTGGATCGATGGGGTCCGGAGACCCAGTACTTC,CASSLDRWGPETQYF
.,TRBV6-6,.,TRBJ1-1,TGTGCCAGCGGGGGAGACAGGCAGAACACTGAAGCTTTCTTT,CASGGDRQNTEAFF
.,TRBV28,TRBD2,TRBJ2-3,TGTGCCAGCAGTTTCCTAGCGGGGGGCACAGATACGCAGTATTTT,CASSFLAGGTDTQYF
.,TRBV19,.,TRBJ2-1,TGTGCCAGTAGTATAGGGGGGAGGCATGGGATTGAGCAGTTCTTC,CASSIGGRHGIEQFF
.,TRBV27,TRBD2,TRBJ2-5,TGTGCCAGCAGTCCTTACTCGGGACTATCCTCGAAAGAGACCCAGTACTTC,CASSPYSGLSSKETQYF
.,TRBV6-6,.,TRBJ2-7,TGTGCCAGCAGTTACCTAAGGACGGACTACGAGCAGTACTTC,CASSYLRTDYEQYF
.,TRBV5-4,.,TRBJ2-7,TGTGCCAGCAGACCCGAGCAGGGGCCTTCCTACGAGCAGTACTTC,CASRPEQGPSYEQYF
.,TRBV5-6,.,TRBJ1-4,TGTGCCAGCAGCTTGGTAGGACCTAATGAAAAACTGTTTTTT,CASSLVGPNEKLFF
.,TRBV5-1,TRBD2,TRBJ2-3,TGCGCCAGCAGCTTGACCCCCCCGGGGGGGGCCACAGATACGCAGTATTTT,CASSLTPPGGATDTQYF
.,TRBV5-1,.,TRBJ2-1,TGCGCCAGCAGCTTCGCGGTCTCCTCCTACAATGAGCAGTTCTTC,CASSFAVSSYNEQFF
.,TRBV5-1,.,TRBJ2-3,TGCGCCAGCAGCTTGGCCAGGGGGGACTATTTCACAGATACGCAGTATTTT,CASSLARGDYFTDTQYF